This T cell receptor (beta chain) comes out of a study of healthy donors' naive CD4 and CD8 T cells. As for the study in general: All functional IMGT TCR alpha variants were covered by new primers.

A linear amplification protocol produced the TCR libraries from about 0.45 ug of total RNA. TCRdb analysed the reads with MiXCR anew, one entry per CDR3 protein. Altogether 200,000 or so distinct CDR3 sequences are present, 65% to 75% being singletons, with the ten largest covering roughly 2.4%. Naive CD4+ cells were sorted as CD4+CD8-CD45RO-CD45RA+; naive CD8+ as CD8+CD4-CD45RA+CD27bright. This clonotype was counted only a few times. The CDR3 sequence is 15 residues long. The germline V gene has CDR1 MNHEY and CDR2 SVGEGT. V lost 0 bases to trimming and J lost 9 bases, with 12 bases between them. This clonotype originated in a pool of human donors in good health; the sample pools cells from several healthy donors. This chain joins TRBV6-2 or TRBV6-3 and TRBJ1-6; D is unresolved. The sequenced sample consisted of naive CD4+ and CD8+ T cells sorted from blood, pooled from several donors. The CDR3 loop is CASSYSNPGASPLHF. The CDR3 nucleotides read TGTGCCAGCAGTTACTCGAACCCGGGCGCTTCACCCCTCCACTTT.